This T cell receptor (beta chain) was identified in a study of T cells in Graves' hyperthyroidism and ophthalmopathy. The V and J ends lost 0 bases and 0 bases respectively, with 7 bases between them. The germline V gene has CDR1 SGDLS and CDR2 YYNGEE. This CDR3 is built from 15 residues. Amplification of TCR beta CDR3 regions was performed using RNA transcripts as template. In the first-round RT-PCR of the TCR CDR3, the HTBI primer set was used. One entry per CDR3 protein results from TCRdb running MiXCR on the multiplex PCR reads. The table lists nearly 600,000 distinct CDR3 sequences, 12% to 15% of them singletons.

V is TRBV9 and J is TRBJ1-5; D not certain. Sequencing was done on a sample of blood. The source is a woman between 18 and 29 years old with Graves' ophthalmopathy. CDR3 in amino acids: CASSVGLASNQPQHF. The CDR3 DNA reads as TGTGCCAGCAGCGTAGGGCTTGCTAGCAATCAGCCCCAGCATTTT.